This T cell receptor (beta chain) emerged from a study of early T cells in non-severe SARS-CoV-2 infection. Study overall: Sequencing was performed on bulk RNA from unsorted whole blood, leaving chains unpaired. Study findings and constraints: Lookups in VDJdb leaned toward anti-spike CD8 responses and missed private and CD4 specificities.

The germline V and J ends were trimmed by 0 bases and 1 base, with 4 bases remaining between them. The CDR3 spans 14 residues. Germline assignment: CDR1 SGHRS and CDR2 YFSETQ. Attached unique molecular identifiers marked individual cDNA molecules. Each CDR3 protein gets one entry after TCRdb re-called the 5' RACE reads with MiXCR. The table records approximately 70,000 distinct CDR3 sequences, roughly 15% of them present only once. Worth noting for this clonotype: The antigen is undetermined.

The sample taken for sequencing was whole blood. This TCR derives from an adult who was a healthcare worker with PCR-confirmed SARS-CoV-2 infection or an uninfected control (not recorded which). The gene calls are TRBV5-1 and TRBJ2-2; D not certain. CDR3 in amino acids: CASSLGGNTGELFF. The DNA for the CDR3 is TGCGCCAGCAGCTTGGGAGGGAACACCGGGGAGCTGTTTTTT.